The 21 T cell receptor beta chains reported below all come from one sample, sequenced in a study of shared clonotypes between healthy human individuals. CD8 cells classed as naive were CD45RO-negative and positively selected for CCR7, excluding terminally differentiated effector memory CD45RA+ cells. TCRdb's table, derived via immunoSEQ multiplex PCR, lists solely in-frame clones and lacks some. Altogether approximately 2,000,000 clones are present, over 85% being singletons, with the ten largest covering more than 1.5%. Sequenced: naive CD8+ T cells from PBMCs. The receptors originated from a man between 18 and 35 years old in good health. Some clones in this sample may be carry-over from other donors' samples.

CDR3: CASSEVRTSGRSEQYF. The CDR3 DNA reads as TGTGCCAGCAGTGAAGTGAGGACTAGCGGGAGATCCGAGCAGTACTTC. The rearrangement links TRBV6-1 to TRBJ2-7, with 13 bases aligning to TRBD2. V trimming: 1 base; J trimming: 6 bases; junction bases outside the gene matches: 6. The length of the CDR3 is 16 residues. Per the germline V gene, CDR1 is MNHNS and CDR2 is SASEGT.

The gene calls are TRBV9 and TRBJ2-1, with 8 bases matching TRBD2. CDR1 is SGDLS, CDR2 YYNGEE, per germline. V lost 3 bases to trimming and J lost 0 bases; unmatched junction nucleotides: 11. The CDR3 sequence is 18 residues long. The CDR3 sequence is CASSGGGLAPSSYNEQFF. The CDR3 DNA sequence: TGTGCCAGCAGCGGGGGAGGACTAGCTCCTAGCTCCTACAATGAGCAGTTCTTC.

This chain joins TRBV19 and TRBJ1-5; D is uncertain. The CDR3 consists of 16 residues. CDR1 is LNHDA and CDR2 is SQIVND in the germline V gene (reference sequence). Between the trimmed V and J ends, which lost 3 bases and 4 bases, there was a span of 16 bases. CDR3 nucleotides: TGTGCCAGTAGTATCTATTCAGACGCGAGGAATCAGCCCCAGCATTTT. The encoded protein is CASSIYSDARNQPQHF.

The J gene is TRBJ2-1, the V gene TRBV7-3; D tentatively fits TRBD1 or TRBD2 (5 bases each). There are 15 residues in the CDR3. CDR1 is SGHTA and CDR2 is FQGTGA in the germline V gene. V was trimmed by 4 bases and J by 7 bases, leaving 17 bases between them. CDR3 sequence reads: CASSWTRQGRNEQFF. The CDR3 DNA sequence: TGTGCCAGCAGCTGGACTCGCCAGGGCCGGAATGAGCAGTTCTTC.

The chain employs TRBV6-5 and TRBJ2-7; 8 bases align to TRBD2. The CDR3 sequence is 16 residues long. The V gene end was trimmed by 0 bases and the J gene end by 2 bases; junction bases not matched to a gene: 6. CDR1 MNHEY and CDR2 SVGAGI come from the germline V gene. The CDR3 protein is CASSYSSGTRTYEQYF. The CDR3 DNA reads TGTGCCAGCAGTTACTCGAGCGGGACTAGGACCTACGAGCAGTACTTC.

The V and J genes are TRBV15 and TRBJ2-3; TRBD2 matches at 9 bases. Germline V gene sequence: CDR1 LNHNV, CDR2 YYDKDF (reference sequence). This CDR3 has 14 residues. The V segment lost 8 bases and the J segment 0 bases; nucleotides outside the gene matches: 3. The CDR3 here is CATHSGRSTDTQYF. The CDR3 DNA reads TGTGCCACCCACAGCGGGAGGAGCACAGATACGCAGTATTTT.

V and J are TRBV2 and TRBJ2-7; the D call may be TRBD1 or TRBD2 (5 bases each). Germline CDR1 reads SNHLY; CDR2 reads FYNNEI. Trimming removed 10 bases at V and 0 bases at J, with 10 bases between. The CDR3 has 12 residues. The CDR3 nucleotides read TGTGCCACGGGACCGAGCTCCTACGAGCAGTACTTC. This encodes CATGPSSYEQYF.

A word on this clone: Other DNA sequences in the same sample also yield this CDR3. This chain joins TRBV5-4 and TRBJ2-1; 7 bases fit TRBD2. The trim removed 1 base at V and 1 base at J, leaving 2 bases unmatched. Germline V gene lookup returns CDR1 SGHNT and CDR2 YYREEE (reference sequence). The CDR3 length is 15 residues. Here the CDR3 DNA reads TGTGCCAGCAGCTTGAAGCGGGAATCCTACAATGAGCAGTTCTTC. Translation gives CASSLKRESYNEQFF. Full variable domain (rest looked up from reference TRBV5-4 and TRBJ2-1): ETGVTQSPTHLIKTRGQQVTLRCSSQSGHNTVSWYQQALGQGPQFIFQYYREEENGRGNFPPRFSGLQFPNYSSELNVNALELDDSALYLCASSLKRESYNEQFFGPGTRLTVL.

This clone was detected once. The chain recombines TRBV12-5 with TRBJ2-7, with D unclear. Trimming took off 1 base at V and 6 bases at J, with 7 bases between the two ends. From germline, CDR1 is LGHNT and CDR2 FRNRAP. This CDR3 has 12 amino acids. As DNA, the CDR3 is TGTGCTAGTGGTTTGGGCTCTTCCGAGCAGTACTTC. Residues: CASGLGSSEQYF.

Of note for this clone: This sample also contains other DNA sequences that code for the same CDR3. CDR3 in amino acids: CASSYAGPNTEAFF. The CDR3, as DNA: TGTGCCAGCAGTTACGCAGGACCGAACACTGAAGCTTTCTTT. V and J are TRBV6-5 and TRBJ1-1; D not resolved. CDR3 length: 14 amino acids. Germline assignment: CDR1 MNHEY and CDR2 SVGAGI. The V end lost 2 bases, the J end lost 1 base, and 8 bases lay between the germline ends.

The chain uses TRBV5-6 and TRBJ1-1; D is perhaps TRBD1 (6 bases). This CDR3 has 13 residues. The germline gives CDR1 SGHDT, CDR2 YYEEEE. V was cut by 10 bases and J by 5 bases, with 18 bases left in between. CDR3 coding DNA: TGTGCCTCAGGTCTAGGGGGTCGGACTGAAGCTTTCTTT. Amino acid sequence: CASGLGGRTEAFF.

This clone was counted once. The CDR3 DNA follows: TGTGCCAGCAGTTTAGTGGGGAGACGAGAGACCCAGTACTTC. This codes for CASSLVGRRETQYF. The V call is TRBV28, the J call TRBJ2-5; maybe TRBD2 (5 bases). The CDR3 totals 14 residues. CDR1 is MDHEN, CDR2 SYDVKM, per germline. Trimming stripped 2 bases from V and 4 bases from J, with 11 bases between.

A remark on this clone: Other DNA sequences from this sample encode an identical CDR3 as well. The V and J genes are TRBV28 and TRBJ1-2; D is possibly TRBD1 (5 bases). The CDR3 runs to 13 residues. Trimming removed 3 bases from V and 2 bases from J, with 7 bases in between. The germline CDR1 and CDR2 sequences are MDHEN and SYDVKM. CDR3 nucleotide sequence: TGTGCCAGCAGTTTTTCAGGGAACTATGGCTACACCTTC. This encodes CASSFSGNYGYTF.

The chain couples TRBV19 to TRBJ2-7; 9 bases agree with TRBD1. Trimming took 5 bases from V and 4 from J; bases not matched to a gene: 9. Germline CDR1 and CDR2: LNHDA and SQIVND (reference sequence). This CDR3 spans 15 amino acids. The CDR3 is CASSSGTGIAYEQYF. DNA of the CDR3: TGTGCCAGTAGTTCCGGGACAGGGATTGCATACGAGCAGTACTTC. The full variable domain, rest sourced from reference TRBV19 and TRBJ2-7, is DGGITQSPKYLFRKEGQNVTLSCEQNLNHDAMYWYRQDPGQGLRLIYYSQIVNDFQKGDIAEGYSVSREKKESFPLTVTSAQKNPTAFYLCASSSGTGIAYEQYFGPGTRLTVT.

This chain connects TRBV14 to TRBJ2-7; D is perhaps TRBD1 (5 bases). V dropped 1 base and J dropped 2 bases, with 15 bases sitting between them. Germline CDR1 is SGHDN and CDR2 is FVKESK. The CDR3 spans 16 residues. This CDR3 is CASSQGLGRVTYEQYF. The CDR3 nucleotides read TGTGCCAGCAGCCAAGGCCTCGGCAGGGTTACCTACGAGCAGTACTTC.

The J gene is TRBJ1-2, the V gene TRBV30, with D unclear. This CDR3 is 16 amino acids long. CDR1 and CDR2 from the germline V gene are GTSNPN and SVGIG (reference sequence). Trimming pared 2 bases from V and 4 bases from J, leaving 20 bases between. The CDR3 region is CAWSSALTERIYGYTF. The DNA of the CDR3 is TGTGCCTGGAGTTCCGCACTTACAGAACGAATCTATGGCTACACCTTC.

Note on this clone: The final CDR3 position lacks the conserved phenylalanine or tryptophan, pointing to a likely read error. The limits of the CDR3 on the DNA are not certain, so only TCRdb's listed CDR3 is given. This chain links TRBV6-1 with TRBJ1-5; TRBD1 reflects the table's D call only, with no check against the DNA. A total of 8 residues make up the CDR3, ends included. The germline V gene has CDR1 MNHNS and CDR2 SASEGT. CDR3 amino acids: CASREDRP.

This chain uses TRBV5-6 with TRBJ2-7; D unresolved. Trimming removed 5 bases at V and 0 bases at J, with 12 bases between. The CDR3 totals 14 residues. Germline V gene lookup returns CDR1 SGHDT and CDR2 YYEEEE. The DNA for the CDR3 is TGTGCCAGCAGTTCACCCTCGAACTCCTACGAGCAGTACTTC. Its translation: CASSSPSNSYEQYF. Together with reference TRBV5-6 and TRBJ2-7, the CDR3 gives the full variable domain: DAGVTQSPTHLIKTRGQQVTLRCSPKSGHDTVSWYQQALGQGPQFIFQYYEEEERQRGNFPDRFSGHQFPNYSSELNVNALLLGDSALYLCASSSPSNSYEQYFGPGTRLTVT.

This clone was recorded once. The J gene is TRBJ2-3, the V gene TRBV11-2; no reliable D call. The germline gives CDR1 SGHAT, CDR2 FQNNGV. This CDR3 spans 16 amino acids. Trimming left V 5 bases short and J 1 base short, with 16 bases between. The CDR3 region has the DNA TGTGCCAGCAGCGACTTTTATGAGGTCCGCACAGATACGCAGTATTTT. Translation gives CASSDFYEVRTDTQYF.

The chain uses TRBV4-1 and TRBJ2-1, with TRBD2 identical over 7 bases. CDR3 length equals 16 residues. V trimming: 4 bases; J trimming: 2 bases; junction bases outside the gene matches: 8. Germline CDR1 is MGHRA and CDR2 is YSYEKL. The CDR3 here is CASSPPASGPYNEQFF. CDR3 coding DNA: TGCGCCAGCAGCCCGCCCGCTAGCGGACCCTACAATGAGCAGTTCTTC.

The V gene is TRBV15, the J gene TRBJ2-3; perhaps TRBD2 as D (6 bases). Germline V CDR1 and CDR2: LNHNV, YYDKDF (reference sequence). The V gene lost 5 bases and the J gene lost 0 bases, with 9 bases spanning the gap. The CDR3 has 14 residues. CDR3 nucleotide sequence: TGTGCCACCAGCCTGGGGGGTAGCACAGATACGCAGTATTTT. Protein product: CATSLGGSTDTQYF. Using reference TRBV15 and TRBJ2-3 for the parts outside the CDR3, the full variable domain is DAMVIQNPRYQVTQFGKPVTLSCSQTLNHNVMYWYQQKSSQAPKLLFHYYDKDFNNEADTPDNFQSRRPNTSFCFLDIRSPGLGDTAMYLCATSLGGSTDTQYFGPGTRLTVL.